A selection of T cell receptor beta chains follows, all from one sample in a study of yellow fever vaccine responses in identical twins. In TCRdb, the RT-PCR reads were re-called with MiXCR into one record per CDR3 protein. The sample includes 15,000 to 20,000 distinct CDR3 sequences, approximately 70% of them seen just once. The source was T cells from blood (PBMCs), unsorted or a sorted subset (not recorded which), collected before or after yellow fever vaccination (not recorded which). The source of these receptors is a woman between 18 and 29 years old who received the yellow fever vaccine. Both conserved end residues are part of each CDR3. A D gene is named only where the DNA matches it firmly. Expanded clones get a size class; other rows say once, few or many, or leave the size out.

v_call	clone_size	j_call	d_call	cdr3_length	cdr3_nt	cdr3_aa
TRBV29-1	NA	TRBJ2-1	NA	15	TGCAGCGTTGTCCTGACAGAGAGCTCCTACAATGAGCAGTTCTTC	CSVVLTESSYNEQFF
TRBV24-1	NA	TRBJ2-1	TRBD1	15	TGTGCCACCAGTTCCGGACAGGGGCGCTACAATGAGCAGTTCTTC	CATSSGQGRYNEQFF
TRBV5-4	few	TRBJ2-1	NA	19	TGTGCCAGCAGCTTGGCCGGGACTGAGAGGGCTTTACGTCACAATGAGCAGTTCTTC	CASSLAGTERALRHNEQFF
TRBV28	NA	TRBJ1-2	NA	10	TGTGCCAGCAGGAGGTCTGGCTACACCTTC	CASRRSGYTF
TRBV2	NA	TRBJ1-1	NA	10	TGTGCCACAAGACGAGGGGGAGCTTTCTTT	CATRRGGAFF
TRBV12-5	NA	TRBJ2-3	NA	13	TGTGCTAGTGGTTTGCAGGGCACAGATACGCAGTATTTT	CASGLQGTDTQYF
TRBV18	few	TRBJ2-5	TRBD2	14	TGTGCCAGCTCACCAACAGCGGGACAAGAGACCCAGTACTTC	CASSPTAGQETQYF
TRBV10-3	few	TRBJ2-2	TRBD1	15	TGTGCCATCGGCCTGGGACAGGAGAACACCGGGGAGCTGTTTTTT	CAIGLGQENTGELFF
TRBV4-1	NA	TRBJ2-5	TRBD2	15	TGCGCCAGCAGCGCGGGACTAGCGGGGGTGGAGACCCAGTACTTC	CASSAGLAGVETQYF
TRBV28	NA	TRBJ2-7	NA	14	TGTGCCAGCAGTTTCGCGCCAGGGGGGAGCGAGCAGTACTTC	CASSFAPGGSEQYF
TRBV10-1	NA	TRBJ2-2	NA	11	TGCGCCAGCAGTGAGACCGGGGAGCTGTTTTTT	CASSETGELFF
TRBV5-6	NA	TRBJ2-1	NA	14	TGTGCCAGCAGCTTGCGCGGGAATAGCAATGAGCAGTTCTTC	CASSLRGNSNEQFF
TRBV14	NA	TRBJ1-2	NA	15	TGTGCCAGCAGCCAAGATGTAGGGCAGTTCTATGGCTACACCTTC	CASSQDVGQFYGYTF
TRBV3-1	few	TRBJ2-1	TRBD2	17	TGTGCCAGCAGCCAAGGTCCCGGGACTAGCGGGTGGAATGAGCAGTTCTTC	CASSQGPGTSGWNEQFF
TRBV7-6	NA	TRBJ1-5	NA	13	TGTGCCAGCAGCTTTGATAGCAATCAGCCCCAGCATTTT	CASSFDSNQPQHF
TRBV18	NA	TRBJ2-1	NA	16	TGTGCCAGCTCACCAAATCAGGGGCCAGGATACAATGAGCAGTTCTTC	CASSPNQGPGYNEQFF
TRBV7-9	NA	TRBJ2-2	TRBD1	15	TGTGCCAGCAGTCCTGGACAGGAGAACACCGGGGAGCTGTTTTTT	CASSPGQENTGELFF
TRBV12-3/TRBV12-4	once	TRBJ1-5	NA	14	TGTGCCAGCAGTCGACAGACCACCAATCAGCCCCAGCATTTT	CASSRQTTNQPQHF
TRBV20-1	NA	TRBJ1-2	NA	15	TGCAGTGCTAGTGATCGAGACACCTCGGGCTATGGCTACACCTTC	CSASDRDTSGYGYTF
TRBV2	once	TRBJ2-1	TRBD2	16	TGTGCCAGCAGTGAAGTACGACTAGCAGTTTACAATGAGCAGTTCTTC	CASSEVRLAVYNEQFF
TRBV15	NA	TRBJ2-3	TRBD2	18	TGTGCCACCAGCAGGGGACTAGCGGGAGGTGATAGAACAGATACGCAGTATTTT	CATSRGLAGGDRTDTQYF
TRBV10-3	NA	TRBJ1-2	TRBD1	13	TGTGCCATCAGCCCGGACAGGGGGTATGGCTACACCTTC	CAISPDRGYGYTF
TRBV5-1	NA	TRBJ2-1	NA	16	TGCGCCAGCAGCTCGGACGACGGGACCTCTTGGCATGAGCAGTTCTTC	CASSSDDGTSWHEQFF
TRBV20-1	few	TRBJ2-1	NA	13	TGCAGTGCTAGTAAGCCTTGGGACAATGAGCAGTTCTTC	CSASKPWDNEQFF
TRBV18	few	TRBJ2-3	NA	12	TGTGCCAGCTCACCAACGGGCGATACGCAGTATTTT	CASSPTGDTQYF
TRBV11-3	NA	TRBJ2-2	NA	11	TGTGCCAGCAGCAGCGGGACAGGGCTGTTTTTT	CASSSGTGLFF
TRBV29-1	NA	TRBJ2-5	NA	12	TGCAGCGAAAGGACGCCGGGAGAGACCCAGTACTTC	CSERTPGETQYF
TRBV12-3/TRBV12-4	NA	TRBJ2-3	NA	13	TGTGCCAGCAGGCCTAACCCTTCGGATACGCAGTATTTT	CASRPNPSDTQYF
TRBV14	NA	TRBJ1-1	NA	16	TGTGCCAGCAGCCAAGTAGGGGTGGTCATGAACACTGAAGCTTTCTTT	CASSQVGVVMNTEAFF
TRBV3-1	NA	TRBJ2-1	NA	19	TGTGCCAGCAGCCAAGATGAAGTGGGACGAGGATGGCGGGACAATGAGCAGTTCTTC	CASSQDEVGRGWRDNEQFF
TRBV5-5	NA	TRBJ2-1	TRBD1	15	TGTGCCAGCAGACCGGGACAGAGCTCCTACAATGAGCAGTTCTTC	CASRPGQSSYNEQFF
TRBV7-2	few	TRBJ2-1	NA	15	TGTGCCAGCAGCTTAGGTACGCAATCCTACAATGAGCAGTTCTTC	CASSLGTQSYNEQFF
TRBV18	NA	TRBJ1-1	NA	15	TGTGCCAGCTCACCACCGGCCTCAGGGAACACTGAAGCTTTCTTT	CASSPPASGNTEAFF
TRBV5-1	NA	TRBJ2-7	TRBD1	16	TGCGCCAGCAGCTTGTGGGACAGGGGGCCTCCGGGCGAGCAGTACTTC	CASSLWDRGPPGEQYF
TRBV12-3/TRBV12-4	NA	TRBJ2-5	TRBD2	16	TGTGCCAGCAGTTTATTAATAGCGGGGACGGCTTTGACCCAGTACTTC	CASSLLIAGTALTQYF
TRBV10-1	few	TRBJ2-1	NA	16	TGCGCCAGCAGCGGGACGGGGGTCAGCTCCTACAATGAGCAGTTCTTC	CASSGTGVSSYNEQFF
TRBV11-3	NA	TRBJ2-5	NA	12	TGTGCCAGCAGCTTACTAGCAGAGACCCAGTACTTC	CASSLLAETQYF
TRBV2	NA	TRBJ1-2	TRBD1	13	TGTGCCAGCAGTACAGGGGTCGAGTATGGCTACACCTTC	CASSTGVEYGYTF
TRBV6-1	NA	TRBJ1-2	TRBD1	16	TGTGCCAGCAGAGTCACAGGGGGCGGTCGGTACTATGGCTACACCTTC	CASRVTGGGRYYGYTF
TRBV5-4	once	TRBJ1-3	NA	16	TGTGCCAGCAGCTTGGGGGGACTGAACTCTGGAAACACCATATATTTT	CASSLGGLNSGNTIYF
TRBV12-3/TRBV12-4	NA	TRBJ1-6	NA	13	TGTGCCATTTCGAAGGGTTTTAATTCACCCCTCCACTTT	CAISKGFNSPLHF
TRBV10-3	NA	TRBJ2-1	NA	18	TGTGCCATCAGTGAGATCATAATCGGGCCTCTCTCCTACAATGAGCAGTTCTTC	CAISEIIIGPLSYNEQFF
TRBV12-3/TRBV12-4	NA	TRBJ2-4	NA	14	TGTGCCAGCAGTCCCAATATACCCAAAAACATTCAGTACTTC	CASSPNIPKNIQYF
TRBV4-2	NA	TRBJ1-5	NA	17	TGTGCCAGCAGCCAAGATATGGAGGTATATAGCAATCAGCCCCAGCATTTT	CASSQDMEVYSNQPQHF
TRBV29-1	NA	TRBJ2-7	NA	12	TGCAGCGTTGGGGGGACGATCGACGAGCAGTACTTC	CSVGGTIDEQYF
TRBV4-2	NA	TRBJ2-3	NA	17	TGTGCCAGCAGCCGAGGCGGATTAGCGGAACCCACAGATACGCAGTATTTT	CASSRGGLAEPTDTQYF
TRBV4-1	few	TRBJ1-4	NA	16	TGCGCCAGCAGCCAAGAGGTGAACAGTCTTAATGAAAAACTGTTTTTT	CASSQEVNSLNEKLFF
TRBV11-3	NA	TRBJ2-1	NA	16	TGTGCCAGCAGCTTACGAGCAGGGGTCGTTGGTAATGAGCAGTTCTTC	CASSLRAGVVGNEQFF
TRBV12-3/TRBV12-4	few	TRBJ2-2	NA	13	TGTGCCAGCAGCCCGACCGCCGCCGGGGAGCTGTTTTTT	CASSPTAAGELFF
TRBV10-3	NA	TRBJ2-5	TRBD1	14	TGTGCCATCAGCCACGGGACAGCACAAGAGACCCAGTACTTC	CAISHGTAQETQYF
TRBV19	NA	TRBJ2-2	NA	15	TGTGCCAGTAACCCCACAGGGCTCGGCACCGGGGAGCTGTTTTTT	CASNPTGLGTGELFF
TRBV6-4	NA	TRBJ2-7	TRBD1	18	TGTGCCAGCCTCGGGACAGGGGAATCGGGTCTAAGCTCCTACGAGCAGTACTTC	CASLGTGESGLSSYEQYF
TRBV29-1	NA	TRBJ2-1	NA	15	TGCAGCGTACTACGGGACGGAGGAATCTACAATGAGCAGTTCTTC	CSVLRDGGIYNEQFF
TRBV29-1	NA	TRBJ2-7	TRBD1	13	TGCAGCGCCCTCGGGGACAGTTCCTACGAGCAGTACTTC	CSALGDSSYEQYF
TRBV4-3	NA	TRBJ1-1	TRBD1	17	TGCGCCAGCAGCCACCCCATTCCCGGACAGGGTAACACTGAAGCTTTCTTT	CASSHPIPGQGNTEAFF